The 11 T cell receptor beta chains below come from one sample, sequenced in a study of blood T cell repertoires in COVID-19. Produced via immunoSEQ multiplex PCR; TCRdb's table is partial and in-frame only. The sample has under 250,000 clones, more than 80% seen once; the top ten hold around 1.8%. Sequenced input: PBMCs or T cells enriched from blood (not recorded which). Receptor source: a man aged 55-75 years who had recovered from COVID-19.

The V and J genes are TRBV20-1 and TRBJ2-5; D perhaps matches TRBD1 (6 bases). Between the trimmed V and J ends, which lost 3 bases and 4 bases, there was a span of 12 bases. Germline CDR1 is DFQATT and CDR2 is SNEGSKA (reference sequence). This CDR3 spans 13 amino acids. CDR3 loop: CSASWQGRETQYF. CDR3 DNA: TGCAGTGCTAGTTGGCAGGGGAGAGAGACCCAGTACTTC.

This clone was detected a few times. J is TRBJ1-4 and V is TRBV29-1, with D perhaps TRBD1 (6 bases). This CDR3 comprises 13 residues. The V and J ends lost 4 bases and 8 bases respectively, with 14 bases between them. CDR1 is SQVTM, CDR2 ANQGSEA, per germline. The CDR3 reads CSVGGRGFEKLFF. In DNA, the CDR3 is TGCAGCGTTGGTGGCAGGGGTTTCGAAAAACTGTTTTTT.

The gene calls are TRBV15 and TRBJ1-3; the D gene is possibly TRBD1 (6 bases). Germline V lookup: CDR1 LNHNV, CDR2 YYDKDF (reference sequence). The V end was cut by 4 bases, the J end by 0 bases, with 10 bases between. The CDR3 length is 15 residues. DNA for the CDR3: TGTGCCACCAGCACTGACAGGTTCTCTGGAAACACCATATATTTT. Encoded protein: CATSTDRFSGNTIYF.

Details on this clone: Other DNA sequences from this sample encode an identical CDR3 as well. V usage is TRBV3-1 (or the pseudogene TRBV3-2) and J usage is TRBJ2-3; D possibly corresponds to TRBD2 (5 bases). V shed 3 bases and J shed 3 bases, with 13 bases lying between them. This CDR3 spans 15 amino acids. CDR1 and CDR2 (germline): LGHDT, YNNKEL (reference sequence). CDR3 sequence: CASSQDSGGTDTQYF. The CDR3 coding sequence is TGTGCCAGCAGCCAGGACTCCGGAGGAACAGATACGCAGTATTTT.

V and J are TRBV7-9 and TRBJ1-2, with 7 bases that match TRBD1. V lost 5 bases, J lost 3 bases, and 6 bases stayed unmatched. The CDR3 runs to 14 residues. The germline CDR1 and CDR2 sequences are SEHNR and FQNEAQ (reference sequence). CDR3 sequence: CASSRTGADYGYTF. The CDR3 coding sequence is TGTGCCAGCAGCCGTACAGGGGCGGACTATGGCTACACCTTC.

This chain links TRBV4-3 with TRBJ1-3, with TRBD1 identical over 9 bases. Germline V gives CDR1 LGHNA, CDR2 YSLEER. The CDR3 length is 15 residues. Trimming removed 3 bases from V and 8 bases from J; junction bases left unmatched: 8. CDR3 protein: CASSQDRGDGDTIYF. CDR3 in DNA: TGCGCCAGCAGCCAGGACAGGGGTGATGGGGACACCATATATTTT.

The chain employs TRBV18 and TRBJ1-5, with unresolved D. CDR1 and CDR2 (germline): KGHSH, LQKENI. The CDR3 totals 14 residues. Trimming removed 2 bases from V and 6 bases from J, with 11 bases in between. CDR3: CASSPVGVTQPQHF. The CDR3 nucleotides read TGTGCCAGCTCACCAGTCGGAGTGACTCAGCCCCAGCATTTT.

The rearrangement joins TRBV7-9 to TRBJ1-2; the D is unclear. This CDR3 has 13 amino acids. V was cut by 6 bases and J by 5 bases, with 13 bases left in between. The germline V gene has CDR1 SEHNR and CDR2 FQNEAQ (reference sequence). The CDR3 here is CASRPPLSYGYTF. The CDR3, as DNA: TGTGCCAGCAGGCCCCCGCTTAGTTATGGCTACACCTTC.

J is TRBJ2-3 and V is TRBV4-3, with D possibly being TRBD2 (5 bases). The CDR3 is 14 amino acids. Trimming pared 0 bases from V and 2 bases from J, leaving 6 bases between. Per germline, CDR1 LGHNA and CDR2 YSLEER. The chain's CDR3 is CASSQERATDTQYF. In DNA form, the CDR3 reads TGCGCCAGCAGCCAAGAGAGGGCCACAGATACGCAGTATTTT.

CDR3 sequence: CASSPASGYNEQFF. The CDR3 DNA reads TGTGCCAGCTCACCAGCTAGCGGCTACAATGAGCAGTTCTTC. The chain is built from TRBV18 and TRBJ2-1; 7 bases match TRBD2. The CDR3 is 14 amino acids. V gave up 2 bases and J gave up 3 bases; unmatched junction bases: 1. Per the germline V gene, CDR1 is KGHSH and CDR2 is LQKENI.

The chain links TRBV12-3 or TRBV12-4 to TRBJ2-1; D gene unclear. This CDR3 has 11 amino acids. The V end was cut by 9 bases, the J end by 0 bases, with 3 bases between. This CDR3 reads CASSSYNEQFF. The CDR3 region has the DNA TGTGCCAGTAGCTCCTACAATGAGCAGTTCTTC.